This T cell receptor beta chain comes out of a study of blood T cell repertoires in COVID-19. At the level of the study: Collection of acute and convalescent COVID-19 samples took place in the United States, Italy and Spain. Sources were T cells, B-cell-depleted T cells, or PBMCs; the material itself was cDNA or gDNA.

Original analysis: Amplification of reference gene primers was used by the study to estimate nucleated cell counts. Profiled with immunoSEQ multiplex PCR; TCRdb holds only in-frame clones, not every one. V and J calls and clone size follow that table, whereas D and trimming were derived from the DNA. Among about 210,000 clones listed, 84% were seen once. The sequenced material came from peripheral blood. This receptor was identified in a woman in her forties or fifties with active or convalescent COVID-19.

CDR3 in amino acids: CAWTRPGANTEAFF. The CDR3, as DNA: TGTGCCTGGACCCGGCCAGGCGCCAACACTGAAGCTTTCTTT. The V call is TRBV30, the J call TRBJ1-1, with D hard to call. From germline, CDR1 is GTSNPN and CDR2 SVGIG (reference sequence). CDR3 length: 14 residues. V lost 4 bases to trimming and J lost 2 bases, with 14 bases between them.